This is a list of T cell receptor beta chains from one sample in a study of tumor and adjacent non-tumor tissue in lung cancer. TCRdb redid the calling of the multiplex PCR reads with MiXCR, one entry per CDR3 protein. The data hold roughly 150,000 distinct CDR3 sequences, with 66% observed a single time. Sequenced sample: lung tumor tissue. These receptors were obtained from a man aged 55 to 70 with small cell lung cancer. Both conserved end residues are part of each CDR3. A D gene is named only where the DNA matches it firmly. The size of a clone is reported for some rows only, either as once, few or many, or as a class for expanded clones.

clone_size d_call j_call v_call cdr3_nt cdr3_aa
. . TRBJ1-4 TRBV6-6 TGTGCCAGCTCCAACGTCATGGAAAAACTGTTTTTT CASSNVMEKLFF
. TRBD1 TRBJ1-5 TRBV11-1 TGTGCCAGAAGCCCAAGCCAAGCACGCTCAAAACCGGGACAGAGCAATCAGCCCCAGCATTTT CARSPSQARSKPGQSNQPQHF
. . TRBJ2-5 TRBV29-1 TGCAGCGTTGGGGTTGGCAGCGAAGTGACCCAGTACTTC CSVGVGSEVTQYF
. . TRBJ1-1 TRBV12-3/TRBV12-4 TGTGCCAGCAGTCCCCGAAGGGAATCTGAAGCTCTCTTT CASSPRRESEALF
medium-sized . TRBJ1-5 TRBV29-1 TGCAGCGTTGGCGATTGGGCAAATCAGCCCCAGCATTTT CSVGDWANQPQHF
. . TRBJ2-2 TRBV28 TGTGCCAGCAGTATCGGGGGAGTCGAAACCGGGGAGCTGTTTTTT CASSIGGVETGELFF
. . TRBJ2-5 TRBV6-5 TGTGCCAGCAGTTTCCAGACAGTCCAAGAGACCCAGTACTTC CASSFQTVQETQYF
. . TRBJ2-7 TRBV30 TGTGCCTGGAGCTTGGGCTTCGAGCAGTACTTC CAWSLGFEQYF
many TRBD2 TRBJ2-3 TRBV5-1 TGCGCCAGCAGCTTTGCGGGAGGCCTATCCACAGATACGCAGTATTTT CASSFAGGLSTDTQYF
. . TRBJ2-1 TRBV5-4 TGTGCCCGCAGCTCCGGACAGAGGGCCTACAGTGAGCAGTTCTTC CARSSGQRAYSEQFF
many . TRBJ2-7 TRBV12-3/TRBV12-4 TGTGCCAGCAGTCGTGGGACCTACGAGCAGTACTTC CASSRGTYEQYF
. . TRBJ2-5 TRBV20-1 TGCAGTGCTCAAACAGGGGAGGTGACCCAGTACTTC CSAQTGEVTQYF
. TRBD1 TRBJ2-6 TRBV4-1 TGCGCCAGCAGCCAAGTAAGGGGGCGGTCCTCTGGGGCCAACGTCCTGGCTTTC CASSQVRGRSSGANVLAF
. . TRBJ1-1 TRBV5-1 TGCGCCAGCAGCTTGTACGAGGGAGAAACTGAAGCTTTCTTT CASSLYEGETEAFF
once . TRBJ1-4 TRBV5-1 TGCGCCAGCAGCTTGGACAGTAGAGGAAAACTGTTTTTT CASSLDSRGKLFF
. . TRBJ2-5 TRBV11-2 TGTGCCAGCAGCCACCTGGAGACCCAGCACTTC CASSHLETQHF
once . TRBJ2-6 TRBV4-2 TGTGACAGCAGCCTCAGGGGTGGTGGGGTCAACGTCCTGACTTTC CDSSLRGGGVNVLTF
. TRBD1 TRBJ1-2 TRBV11-2 TGTGCCGGCAGCTCCGAATGTACAGGGGACTATGGCTACACCTTC CAGSSECTGDYGYTF
. TRBD2 TRBJ2-2 TRBV6-5 TGTGCCAGAAGTTACAACAGGAGGACTAGCGCGTTGTTAGACACCGGGGAGCTGTTTTTT CARSYNRRTSALLDTGELFF
. . TRBJ1-1 TRBV6-2/TRBV6-3 TGTGCCAGCAGAGACGTAGCTCCAAACGCTGAAGCTTTCTTT CASRDVAPNAEAFF